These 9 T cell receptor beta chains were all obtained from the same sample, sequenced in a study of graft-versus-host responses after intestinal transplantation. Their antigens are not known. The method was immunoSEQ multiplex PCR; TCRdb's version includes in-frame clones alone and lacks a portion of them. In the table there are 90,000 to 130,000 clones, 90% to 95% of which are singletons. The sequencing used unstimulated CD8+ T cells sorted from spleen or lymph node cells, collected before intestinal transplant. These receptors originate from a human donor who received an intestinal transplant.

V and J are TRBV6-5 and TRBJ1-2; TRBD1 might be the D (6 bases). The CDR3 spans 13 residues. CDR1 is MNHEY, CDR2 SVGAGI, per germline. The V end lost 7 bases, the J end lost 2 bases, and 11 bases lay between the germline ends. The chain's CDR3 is CASTGTLNYGYTF. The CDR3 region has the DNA TGTGCCAGCACCGGGACACTGAACTATGGCTACACCTTC.

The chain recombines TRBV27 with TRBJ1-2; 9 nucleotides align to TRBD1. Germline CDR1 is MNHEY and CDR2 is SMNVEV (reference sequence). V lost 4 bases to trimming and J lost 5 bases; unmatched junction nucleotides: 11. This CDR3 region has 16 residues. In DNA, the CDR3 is TGTGCCAGCAGTTGGTCGTCGGGGACAGGGATATATGGCTACACCTTC. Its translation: CASSWSSGTGIYGYTF.

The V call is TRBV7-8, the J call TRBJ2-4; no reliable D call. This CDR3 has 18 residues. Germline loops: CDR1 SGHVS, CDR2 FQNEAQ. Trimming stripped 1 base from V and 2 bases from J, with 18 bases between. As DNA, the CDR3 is TGTGCCAGCAGCTTAGTTTACCGGGCCCTACACTCCAAAAACATTCAGTACTTC. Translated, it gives CASSLVYRALHSKNIQYF.

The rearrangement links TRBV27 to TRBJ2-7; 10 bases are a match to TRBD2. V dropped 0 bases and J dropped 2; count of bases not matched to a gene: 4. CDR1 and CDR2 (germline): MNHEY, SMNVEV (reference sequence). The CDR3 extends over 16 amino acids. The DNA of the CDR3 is TGTGCCAGCAGTTTATCGGGACTAGCGTTCCCCTACGAGCAGTACTTC. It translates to CASSLSGLAFPYEQYF.

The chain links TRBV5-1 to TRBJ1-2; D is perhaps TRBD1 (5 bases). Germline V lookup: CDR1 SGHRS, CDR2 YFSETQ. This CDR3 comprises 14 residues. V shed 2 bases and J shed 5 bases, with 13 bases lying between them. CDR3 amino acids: CASSFEGPSYGYTF. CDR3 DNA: TGCGCCAGCAGCTTTGAGGGGCCCTCATATGGCTACACCTTC. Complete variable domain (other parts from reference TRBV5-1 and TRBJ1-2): KAGVTQTPRYLIKTRGQQVTLSCSPISGHRSVSWYQQTPGQGLQFLFEYFSETQRNKGNFPGRFSGRQFSNSRSEMNVSTLELGDSALYLCASSFEGPSYGYTFGSGTRLTVV.

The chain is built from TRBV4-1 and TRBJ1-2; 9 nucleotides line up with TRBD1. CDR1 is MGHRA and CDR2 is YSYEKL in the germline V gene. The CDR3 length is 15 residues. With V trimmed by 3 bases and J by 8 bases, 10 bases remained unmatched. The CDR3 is CASSQGRTGEGGYTF. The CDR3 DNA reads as TGCGCCAGCAGCCAGGGCCGGACAGGGGAAGGAGGCTACACCTTC.

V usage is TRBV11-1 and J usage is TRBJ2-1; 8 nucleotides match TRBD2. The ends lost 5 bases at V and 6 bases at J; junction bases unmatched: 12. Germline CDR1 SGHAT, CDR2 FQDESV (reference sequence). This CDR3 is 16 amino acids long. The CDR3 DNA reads TGTGCCAGCAGCCCTCCCGGGACTAGTCCTGTCAATGAGCAGTTCTTC. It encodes CASSPPGTSPVNEQFF. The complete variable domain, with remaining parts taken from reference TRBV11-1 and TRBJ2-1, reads EAEVAQSPRYKITEKSQAVAFWCDPISGHATLYWYRQILGQGPELLVQFQDESVVDDSQLPKDRFSAERLKGVDSTLKIQPAELGDSAMYLCASSPPGTSPVNEQFFGPGTRLTVL.

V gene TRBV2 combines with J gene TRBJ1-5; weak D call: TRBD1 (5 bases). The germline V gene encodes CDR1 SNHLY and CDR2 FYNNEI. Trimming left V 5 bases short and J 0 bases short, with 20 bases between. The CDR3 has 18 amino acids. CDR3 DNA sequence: TGTGCCAGCAGTTCCAGGTGGGAAGGGGCTTATAGCAATCAGCCCCAGCATTTT. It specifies CASSSRWEGAYSNQPQHF. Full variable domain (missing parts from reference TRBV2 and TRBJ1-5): EPEVTQTPSHQVTQMGQEVILRCVPISNHLYFYWYRQILGQKVEFLVSFYNNEISEKSEIFDDQFSVERPDGSNFTLKIRSTKLEDSAMYFCASSSRWEGAYSNQPQHFGDGTRLSIL.

CDR3 nucleotide sequence: TGTGCCAGTAGTATAGGTTCAACCGGCTACAATGAGCAGTTCTTC. This sequence encodes CASSIGSTGYNEQFF. V usage is TRBV19 and J usage is TRBJ2-1; no clear D gene. Germline lookup yields CDR1 LNHDA and CDR2 SQIVND (reference sequence). V was pared by 1 base and J by 3 bases, with 10 bases between. The CDR3 is 15 amino acids.